This TCR beta chain was profiled in a study of T cells after posttransplantation cyclophosphamide. Notes on the study in general: TRB clonality was highly associated with recipient CMV seropositivity and reactivation.

Sequenced by immunoSEQ multiplex PCR; TCRdb stores in-frame clones only, minus some. The sample yields fewer than 60,000 clones, under 95% seen once. As regards this clone: Its specificity is unknown.

This CDR3 contains 15 residues. The V gene lost 1 base and the J gene lost 5 bases, with 12 bases spanning the gap. Germline CDR1 SGHAT, CDR2 FQNNGV. Sample: PBMCs. This chain connects TRBV11-2 to TRBJ1-5, with D unclear. This clonotype was obtained from a woman in her 30s in good health and a related stem cell transplant donor. The DNA of the CDR3 is TGTGCCAGCAGCTTAGGTGCCGGGTACTATCAGCCCCAGCATTTT. As protein: CASSLGAGYYQPQHF.